These 32 T cell receptor beta chains share one sample of origin, sequenced in a study of blood T cell repertoires in COVID-19. The repertoire was sequenced with immunoSEQ multiplex PCR; TCRdb's copy has only in-frame clones and lacks some. The top ten hold 12% of the sample, which has 250,000 to 300,000 clones, less than 90% seen once. Sequenced sample: peripheral blood. These TCRs come from a woman aged 25 to 39 with COVID-19, enrolled during active disease.

This sequence joins TRBV19 and TRBJ1-2, with D maybe TRBD1 (5 bases). Trimming pared 6 bases from V and 3 bases from J, leaving 14 bases between. This CDR3 is built from 14 residues. CDR1 and CDR2 from the germline V gene are LNHDA and SQIVND (reference sequence). The CDR3 loop reads CASRWAGRDYGYTF. Here the CDR3 DNA reads TGTGCCAGTAGATGGGCAGGGAGGGACTATGGCTACACCTTC.

In this sample, this clone turned up once. V usage is TRBV28 and J usage is TRBJ1-2, with D perhaps TRBD1 (5 bases). In germline, CDR1 is MDHEN, CDR2 SYDVKM. The CDR3 sequence is 14 residues long. Deletions cut 6 bases from V and 2 bases from J, with 13 bases between. The CDR3 DNA follows: TGTGCCAGCAGCTCGTGGGGCGGAAACTATGGCTACACCTTC. This encodes CASSSWGGNYGYTF.

The chain recombines TRBV2 with TRBJ2-2, with 11 bases that match TRBD2. Germline loops: CDR1 SNHLY, CDR2 FYNNEI. Trimming cost V 9 bases and J 6 bases; bases outside gene matches: 9. This CDR3 spans 15 amino acids. CDR3 in amino acids: CARSSGGAIAGELFF. The CDR3, as DNA: TGTGCCAGGAGTAGCGGGGGGGCCATCGCCGGGGAGCTGTTTTTT.

The chain combines TRBV10-1 with TRBJ1-1, with D tentatively TRBD1 (5 bases). CDR1 and CDR2 (germline): WNHNN, SYGVQD (reference sequence). The V end was cut by 3 bases, the J end by 5 bases, with 13 bases between. The CDR3 contains 14 residues. This CDR3 is CASSEWAGNTEAFF. Written as DNA, the CDR3 is TGCGCCAGCAGTGAATGGGCAGGGAATACTGAAGCTTTCTTT.

The genes are TRBV5-6 and TRBJ1-1, with D unresolved. The V end lost 3 bases, the J end lost 6 bases, and 21 bases lay between the germline ends. Germline-derived CDR1 and CDR2 are SGHDT and YYEEEE. The CDR3 length is 16 residues. CDR3 sequence (DNA): TGTGCCAGCAGCTCCTCCGCGACACTTATCATTCCTGAAGCTTTCTTT. Encoded protein: CASSSSATLIIPEAFF. The variable domain in full, completed from reference TRBV5-6 and TRBJ1-1, reads DAGVTQSPTHLIKTRGQQVTLRCSPKSGHDTVSWYQQALGQGPQFIFQYYEEEERQRGNFPDRFSGHQFPNYSSELNVNALLLGDSALYLCASSSSATLIIPEAFFGQGTRLTVV.

This chain connects TRBV10-3 to TRBJ1-1; D possibly corresponds to TRBD1 (5 bases). The CDR3 extends over 16 amino acids. Germline CDR1 is ENHRY and CDR2 is SYGVKD. Trimming pared 4 bases from V and 3 bases from J, leaving 18 bases between. CDR3: CAISAREGRADTEAFF. In DNA, the CDR3 is TGTGCCATCAGTGCCAGGGAGGGGCGGGCAGACACTGAAGCTTTCTTT.

The chain employs TRBV5-4 and TRBJ1-1, with D hard to call. CDR1 SGHNT and CDR2 YYREEE come from the germline V gene (reference sequence). CDR3 size: 15 residues. Deletions cut 3 bases from V and 3 bases from J, with 15 bases between. The CDR3 here is CASSSVMAEDTEAFF. In DNA, the CDR3 is TGTGCCAGCAGCTCGGTGATGGCAGAGGACACTGAAGCTTTCTTT.

A few counts support this clone. J is TRBJ1-5 and V is TRBV7-9; D not certain. Germline V gene sequence: CDR1 SEHNR, CDR2 FQNEAQ (reference sequence). The CDR3 contains 15 residues. V dropped 4 bases and J dropped 2 bases, with 12 bases sitting between them. CDR3 nucleotides: TGTGCCAGCAGCTCTACAGCAGCTGGCAATCAGCCCCAGCATTTT. This sequence encodes CASSSTAAGNQPQHF.

The rearrangement joins TRBV9 to TRBJ2-3; 7 bases match TRBD2. This CDR3 is 14 amino acids long. The trim removed 1 base at V and 5 bases at J, leaving 4 bases unmatched. The germline gives CDR1 SGDLS, CDR2 YYNGEE. In DNA, the CDR3 is TGTGCCAGCAGCGTATACGAGCGGGGAGATACGCAGTATTTT. This codes for CASSVYERGDTQYF.

This chain joins TRBV19 and TRBJ2-3; perhaps TRBD1 as D (6 bases). The CDR3 has 16 residues. CDR1 LNHDA and CDR2 SQIVND come from the germline V gene (reference sequence). V was trimmed by 7 bases and J by 1 base, leaving 18 bases between them. CDR3 sequence reads: CASKGGLGLGTDTQYF. CDR3 nucleotides: TGTGCCAGTAAAGGGGGATTAGGATTAGGCACAGATACGCAGTATTTT.

J is TRBJ1-6 and V is TRBV27, with D maybe TRBD1 (5 bases). The CDR3 runs 16 residues. V lost 3 bases, J lost 6 bases, and 15 bases lay in between. CDR1 and CDR2 (germline): MNHEY, SMNVEV (reference sequence). The CDR3 protein is CASSFGRGRSNSPLHF. As DNA, the CDR3 is TGTGCCAGCAGTTTTGGTCGGGGGAGGAGTAATTCACCCCTCCACTTT.

This clone was detected only a few times. This chain uses TRBV2 with TRBJ2-5, with 9 bases aligning to TRBD1. With 5 bases clipped from V and 2 bases from J, the junction kept 6 bases outside the gene matches. This CDR3 region has 15 residues. Germline-derived CDR1 and CDR2 are SNHLY and FYNNEI. DNA for the CDR3: TGTGCCAGCAGTCTACAGGGGGCGAAGCAAGAGACCCAGTACTTC. The encoded protein is CASSLQGAKQETQYF.

This chain connects TRBV27 to TRBJ1-2; no reliable D call. The CDR3 is 14 residues long. Trimming cost V 3 bases and J 1 base, with 9 bases left between them. The V gene's germline CDR1 is MNHEY and CDR2 SMNVEV (reference sequence). CDR3: CASSFGGFNYGYTF. The CDR3 DNA reads TGTGCCAGCAGTTTCGGAGGATTTAACTATGGCTACACCTTC.

The genes are TRBV12-5 and TRBJ2-1, with D possibly being TRBD2 (5 bases). V lost 0 bases, J lost 7 bases, and 19 bases lay in between. This CDR3 has 17 residues. Germline V gene lookup returns CDR1 LGHNT and CDR2 FRNRAP. In DNA, the CDR3 is TGTGCTAGTGGTTTGGTATTAGGGCGGGCCGGCCCGAATGAGCAGTTCTTC. Its translation is CASGLVLGRAGPNEQFF.

This sequence joins TRBV21-1 and TRBJ2-7; TRBD2, the table's D call, was not compared with the DNA. TRBV21-1 is described as a pseudogene. The CDR3 runs to 19 residues. CDR3 DNA sequence: TGTGCCAGCAGCAAAGAAGGCCAACCCCTCGGGAGCTATACCTACGAGCAGTACTTC. This encodes CASSKEGQPLGSYTYEQYF.

J is TRBJ2-3 and V is TRBV6-5; 7 bases fit TRBD1. Germline assignment: CDR1 MNHEY and CDR2 SVGAGI. The CDR3 runs to 14 residues. The ends lost 4 bases at V and 2 bases at J; junction bases unmatched: 3. CDR3 coding DNA: TGTGCCAGCAGTTTACAGGGGTACACAGATACGCAGTATTTT. This encodes CASSLQGYTDTQYF.

The chain combines TRBV6-6 with TRBJ1-1, with D unresolved. V was cut by 10 bases and J by 7 bases, with 10 bases left in between. The CDR3 length is 10 residues. Germline V CDR1 and CDR2: MNHNY, SVGAGI (reference sequence). The CDR3 DNA reads TGTGCCACAGAGGCCGGTGAAGCTTTCTTT. It specifies CATEAGEAFF.

This chain uses TRBV6-5 with TRBJ2-1, with D maybe TRBD2 (6 bases). The germline gives CDR1 MNHEY, CDR2 SVGAGI. The CDR3 length is 13 residues. V lost 7 bases, J lost 9 bases, and 16 bases lay in between. This chain's CDR3 is CASIFSFGGEQFF. The CDR3 nucleotides read TGTGCCAGCATTTTTTCCTTCGGGGGTGAGCAGTTCTTC.

The chain recombines TRBV5-4 with TRBJ2-7, with 12 bases identical to TRBD2. The CDR3 consists of 17 residues. Germline V lookup: CDR1 SGHNT, CDR2 YYREEE (reference sequence). The trim removed 4 bases at V and 3 bases at J, leaving 11 bases unmatched. Written as DNA, the CDR3 is TGTGCCAGCAGCGGAGAGCAACTAGCGGGGGGCAACTACGAGCAGTACTTC. Translated: CASSGEQLAGGNYEQYF.

V gene TRBV5-6 combines with J gene TRBJ2-5; weak D call: TRBD1 (6 bases). Germline V lookup: CDR1 SGHDT, CDR2 YYEEEE. V was trimmed by 2 bases and J by 1 base, leaving 12 bases between them. CDR3 length: 15 amino acids. CDR3 bases: TGTGCCAGCAGCTTCTCAGGGGTGGGCCAAGAGACCCAGTACTTC. Its protein is CASSFSGVGQETQYF.

J is TRBJ1-6 and V is TRBV7-9; D unclear. Trimming took off 5 bases at V and 8 bases at J, with 13 bases between the two ends. The CDR3 spans 14 residues. Germline CDR1 is SEHNR and CDR2 is FQNEAQ (reference sequence). The CDR3 DNA reads as TGTGCCAGCAGCGAACGTGAGATAGATTCACCCCTCCACTTT. Amino acids: CASSEREIDSPLHF.

V usage is TRBV7-8 and J usage is TRBJ1-4; D may be TRBD1 (6 bases). Trimming took off 5 bases at V and 5 bases at J, with 15 bases between the two ends. Germline loops: CDR1 SGHVS, CDR2 FQNEAQ. There are 15 residues in the CDR3. The CDR3 DNA follows: TGTGCCAGCAGCCCACCGGGGACACCCAATGAAAAACTGTTTTTT. Translation: CASSPPGTPNEKLFF.

J is TRBJ2-3 and V is TRBV15; 12 nucleotides line up with TRBD2. The CDR3 is 19 amino acids. The V segment lost 1 base and the J segment 0 bases; nucleotides outside the gene matches: 8. Germline CDR1 is LNHNV and CDR2 is YYDKDF (reference sequence). As DNA, the CDR3 is TGTGCCACCAGCAGAGGGGAGACTAGCGGGGGACCTAGCACAGATACGCAGTATTTT. Residues: CATSRGETSGGPSTDTQYF. Looking up the rest from reference TRBV15 and TRBJ2-3 gives the full variable domain: DAMVIQNPRYQVTQFGKPVTLSCSQTLNHNVMYWYQQKSSQAPKLLFHYYDKDFNNEADTPDNFQSRRPNTSFCFLDIRSPGLGDTAMYLCATSRGETSGGPSTDTQYFGPGTRLTVL.

This chain uses TRBV15 with TRBJ1-6; D remains unclear. The CDR3 length is 15 residues. The V and J ends lost 2 bases and 4 bases respectively, with 9 bases between them. The V gene's germline CDR1 is LNHNV and CDR2 YYDKDF (reference sequence). CDR3 amino acids: CATSRNRVYNSPLHF. CDR3 DNA: TGTGCCACCAGCAGAAATCGAGTGTATAATTCACCCCTCCACTTT.

This clone was observed once. The chain links TRBV6-6 to TRBJ1-1, with 7 bases lining up with TRBD1. J lost 2 bases, V lost 5 bases, and 8 bases had no gene match. The CDR3 contains 15 residues. Germline CDR1 MNHNY, CDR2 SVGAGI (reference sequence). CDR3 nucleotide sequence: TGTGCCAGCAGTACCTCCGGGACAGCAAACACTGAAGCTTTCTTT. Encoded protein: CASSTSGTANTEAFF.

This chain joins TRBV5-1 and TRBJ2-1; possible D gene TRBD2, 5 bases. Germline CDR1 is SGHRS and CDR2 is YFSETQ. V lost 1 base to trimming and J lost 5 bases, with 13 bases between them. This CDR3 region has 15 residues. CDR3 DNA sequence: TGCGCCAGCAGCTTGTTAGCTTTGCGGGACAATGAGCAGTTCTTC. Its translation: CASSLLALRDNEQFF.

This clone has just one count. This same CDR3 is encoded by further DNA sequences in the sample. V gene TRBV19 combines with J gene TRBJ1-6; D call uncertain. The germline CDR1 and CDR2 sequences are LNHDA and SQIVND (reference sequence). The ends were cut back, 5 bases at V and 4 bases at J, with 12 bases in the middle. This CDR3 region has 15 residues. CDR3 sequence (DNA): TGTGCCAGTAGTCGAGCAGGTCATTATAATTCACCCCTCCACTTT. Translating gives CASSRAGHYNSPLHF. The entire variable domain, with the rest obtained from reference TRBV19 and TRBJ1-6, is as follows: DGGITQSPKYLFRKEGQNVTLSCEQNLNHDAMYWYRQDPGQGLRLIYYSQIVNDFQKGDIAEGYSVSREKKESFPLTVTSAQKNPTAFYLCASSRAGHYNSPLHFGNGTRLTVT.

V usage is TRBV10-3 and J usage is TRBJ2-7; 8 nucleotides line up with TRBD1. The germline CDR1 and CDR2 sequences are ENHRY and SYGVKD. Trimming took 2 bases from V and 3 from J; bases not matched to a gene: 6. This CDR3 is 15 amino acids long. In nucleotides, the CDR3 is TGTGCCATCAGTGAGGGACAGGGTAACATCTACGAGCAGTACTTC. Its translation is CAISEGQGNIYEQYF.

The V call is TRBV4-1, the J call TRBJ1-1; D is unresolved. Germline CDR1 and CDR2: MGHRA and YSYEKL. Between the trimmed V and J ends, which lost 4 bases and 7 bases, there was a span of 13 bases. The CDR3 runs 13 residues. The CDR3 DNA is TGCGCCAGCAGCCTGCATGGGCAGCTTGAAGCTTTCTTT. This gives the protein CASSLHGQLEAFF.

J is TRBJ1-2 and V is TRBV5-4; tentative D call: TRBD1 (6 bases). Between the trimmed V and J ends, which lost 0 bases and 4 bases, there was a span of 10 bases. Germline assignment: CDR1 SGHNT and CDR2 YYREEE (reference sequence). The CDR3 runs 14 residues. CDR3 amino acids: CASSLDREGYGYTF. The CDR3 bases are TGTGCCAGCAGCTTGGACAGGGAGGGCTATGGCTACACCTTC.

This sequence joins TRBV28 and TRBJ2-7; 10 nucleotides align to TRBD1. The CDR3 contains 16 residues. The germline V gene has CDR1 MDHEN and CDR2 SYDVKM. With V trimmed by 6 bases and J by 7 bases, 15 bases remained unmatched. CDR3: CASRGNTDRGPREQYF. The CDR3 DNA follows: TGTGCCAGCAGGGGGAACACTGACAGGGGGCCTCGGGAGCAGTACTTC.

This sequence joins TRBV29-1 and TRBJ1-6; TRBD1 matches 7 bases. The CDR3 consists of 15 residues. V gave up 4 bases and J gave up 5 bases; unmatched junction bases: 8. Per the germline V gene, CDR1 is SQVTM and CDR2 is ANQGSEA. The CDR3 DNA is TGCAGCGTTGGCGAGACAGGGACGGATAATTCACCCCTCCACTTT. This codes for CSVGETGTDNSPLHF.